This TCR beta chain appears in the sequencing data of a study of prognosis after radiotherapy for stage I lung cancer. Across the whole study: There were about seven patients whose tumors were squamous cell carcinoma and around eleven whose tumors were adenocarcinoma.

CDR3 length: 14 amino acids. The ends were cut back, 0 bases at V and 2 bases at J, with 8 bases in the middle. CDR1 is SGHKS, CDR2 YYEKEE, per germline (reference sequence). Genomic DNA was subjected to two-round multiplex PCR for amplification of TCR beta CDR3. Each TRBV and TRBJ gene had its own primer in the first PCR round. The second round of PCR employed universal primers. TCRdb re-called the multiplex PCR reads through MiXCR, storing one row per CDR3 protein. The repertoire has some 35,000 distinct CDR3 sequences, 30% to 35% of them found once; the top ten carry approximately 16%. This specimen was PBMCs, taken before or after stereotactic body radiation therapy (not recorded which). The TCR was taken from a donor aged 50 or older with non-small cell lung cancer. V gene TRBV5-5 combines with J gene TRBJ1-2; D remains ambiguous. This CDR3 is CASSLGVNNYGYTF. DNA for the CDR3: TGTGCCAGCAGCTTGGGGGTGAACAACTATGGCTACACCTTC.